A single T cell receptor beta chain is shown here with its context. Its antigen is currently not known. No much larger clonotype is one base removed from it; base qualities were not supplied. The library was built by means of the immunoSEQ multiplex PCR assay. For the multiplex PCR, a mixture combining 60 forward primers for TCR Vbeta segments and 13 reverse primers for TCR Jbeta segments was used. The CDR3 region of rearranged TCR beta genes was amplified from genomic DNA with a multiplex PCR assay. The Illumina HiSeq System was used to sequence the amplified TCR beta libraries as 87-base-pair reads. The authors processed their data as follows. In a later analysis, roughly 80 million unique TCR beta chains were counted across the 500 to 850 repertoires, and around 11 million of these chains were shared by at least two donors. To remove PCR and sequencing errors, raw reads were error-corrected and collapsed into unique sequences using a nearest-neighbor algorithm that merged closely related sequences. V, D and J gene segments were assigned by aligning CDR3 sequences to IMGT reference sequences. For a sequence to be retained, a match of at least six nucleotides to both a V gene segment and a J gene segment was required. A rearrangement was called productive if the CDR3 had no stop codons and remained in frame with V and J, and every other rearrangement was called non-productive. Following IMGT convention, CDR3 was defined as the stretch from the second conserved V-encoded cysteine up to the conserved J-encoded phenylalanine. The earlier analysis of some 550 of the donors excluded any sequence lacking an unambiguous match to a single V gene segment. In an earlier analysis of 587 of the donors, a V segment was called functional when productive rearrangements were above 56.7%, and segregating when the standard deviation between donors exceeded 5%. A statistical classification framework was built for diagnosing cytomegalovirus status from the catalog of TCR beta chain sequences. In a later analysis, TCR nucleotide sequences were compared against IMGT/GENE-DB human TR gene sequences so that V and J genes could be assigned. The TCRdist pipeline was used in a later analysis to assign CDR3 sequences and most-parsimonious VDJ recombination scenarios. In a later analysis, each TCR beta chain was defined by its CDR3 amino acid sequence together with its V-gene family, and reads without a unique V-gene family were excluded. As a way to deal with suspected cross-contamination and a sequencing artifact, a later analysis dropped roughly 620 nucleotide sequences that were highly shared and had low generation probability. For each public chain, a later analysis derived a clonal expansion index from normalized ranks of inferred template counts within each repertoire. A later analysis computed generation probabilities with a VDJ recombination model fitted to out-of-frame rearrangements, and checked the results against IGoR. In a later analysis, hypergeometric tests were used to score TCR-TCR, TCR-HLA and TCR-CMV co-occurrence, with a repertoire-size bias correction applied to TCR pairs. In a later analysis, false discovery rates were estimated by permuting HLA or CMV assignments 20 times. A later analysis grouped co-occurring TCRs with DBSCAN, adding TCRdist sequence similarity when clustering within HLA-allele-positive subsets. For co-occurrence clustering, repertoires with fewer than 30,000 or more than 120,000 public chains were excluded, along with several repertoires with anomalous nucleotide sharing. Imported from immuneACCESS, the table was reduced by TCRdb to in-frame sequences with V and J called. These copies leave out some clones; in studies compared against another copy, an unresolved V gene accounts for under half, and the cause of the remainder is not known. V and J calls and clone size are given by that table; D and trimming were obtained from the DNA. Here the sample has around 120,000 clones; around 79% occur a single time. The ten biggest clones cover about 4% of the sample.

This sample was included in a study of cytomegalovirus exposure and HLA in healthy donors (dated by TCRdb to 2016 to 2017). For the study in its entirety: An earlier analysis of several hundred of the donors reported around 280 Gb of sequence data and 117 million unique TCR beta sequences obtained from 180 million or so T cells. An early release that covered 500 to 800 HLA-typed donors contained approximately 290 gigabases of sequencing data and roughly 84 million unique TCR sequences. Of the 398 genotyped donors, approximately 82% fell in the genetic ancestry cluster associated with self-reported Caucasian donors. The study aimed to test whether cataloging public T cell receptors could reveal signatures of past pathogen exposure. The T cell repertoires of several hundred subjects were profiled by immunosequencing and related to cytomegalovirus serostatus. Besides the first cohort of around 700 subjects, a separate validation cohort made up of 90 to 150 different subjects was used. High-throughput TCR immunosequencing, statistical association of individual TCRs with disease status, and machine learning were combined to predict cytomegalovirus infection status. In a later analysis, previously published TCR beta repertoires from some 640 donors were re-analyzed and high-resolution HLA genotyping was added so that TCR occurrence patterns could be studied. The later analysis used no new phenotypic data to find candidate immune exposures, relying instead on TCR beta sequences and their occurrence across donors. To decide whether each TCR beta V gene segment behaved as functional or pseudogenic, an earlier analysis of approximately 600 of the donors relied on high-throughput TCR beta sequencing. Donor age, sex, ethnicity and CMV serostatus were collected together with the repertoire data. A later genetic analysis took genome-wide SNP genotypes for about 65% of the 666 donors and used that subset as a discovery cohort. All discovery cohort repertoires had been generated on a single sequencing platform. HLA typing included class I and class II loci at four-digit resolution. Typing coverage differed by locus: A, B, C, DRB1 and DQB1 were typed in about 620-630 donors, DQA1 in roughly 500, DPA1 in 600 to 610, and DPB1 in just under 490. Roughly 5 DR-DQ haplotypes were handled as single units for association and clustering because linkage in the cohort was strong. Across some 400 genotyped donors of the cohort, an average of about 240,000 unique TCR beta nucleotide sequences per donor were sequenced, and 15% to 20% of those sequences were non-productive. Overall study outcomes, separate from this receptor: The classifier was reported to diagnose cytomegalovirus status with high specificity and sensitivity in both the original cohort and the validation cohort. Presence/absence analyses assumed roughly uniform sequencing depth across donors, an assumption that may not hold. In a later analysis, most CMV-associated TCR beta chains were found to appear HLA-restricted, with HLA associations seemingly driven largely by CMV exposure. It was suggested by the authors that the approach could potentially be generalized to other disease states and immunological phenotypes. A total of roughly 160 TCR beta chains were listed by the study as associated with cytomegalovirus. Most TCR sequences were observed very rarely across donors, whereas some public TCRs were present in many individuals. Correlated functional status among segregating V segments might reflect linkage disequilibrium, but an unknown experimental factor could not be ruled out. At a false discovery rate of 0.05, a later analysis linked some 18,000 TCR beta sequences to specific HLA alleles. Three of the identified cytomegalovirus-associated TCR beta chains were confirmed in vitro to be specific for cytomegalovirus antigens. CMV serostatus was the only immune exposure information available for the cohort. A further reported finding was that TCR beta sequences accurately predicted the HLA-A and HLA-B alleles for most subjects in the first cohort. In an earlier analysis of a few hundred of the donors, most TCR beta V segments were observed in productive rearrangements about 87% or about 30% of the time, broadly matching IMGT annotations. In this cohort, only TCR beta chains were sequenced, and detectable features were limited by the absence of alpha or paired-chain data. In a later analysis, the rate of TCR association differed among HLA loci, with DRB1 alleles having the most associated TCRs and HLA-C alleles having the fewest. According to a later genetic analysis, donors in an Asian-associated ancestry cluster had fewer N-insertions in productive TCRs than the approximately 650-donor mean. Because counts were too low, about 17 rarely observed V segments, including chromosome 9 orphons, were excluded from the earlier analysis of around 590 of the donors. V-gene and J-gene trimming of TCR beta chains was associated with a missense DCLRE1C variant in a later genetic analysis, and the association was replicated in an independent cohort. A cluster of highly shared sequence variants was judged likely to be a technical artifact of the sequencing pipeline. HLA typing was unavailable for some donors at each locus, so association tests used only the typed subset. Some IMGT-functional V segments, including TRBV6-2 and TRBV6-3, could not be distinguished by the 87-base-pair reads and were therefore excluded. Compared with equally common non-associated chains, HLA-associated TCR beta chains in a later analysis were more clonally expanded and had lower generation probabilities. In a later analysis, several top co-occurrence clusters were reported to appear linked to parvovirus B19, influenza, CMV and Epstein-Barr virus. Strong co-occurrence of HLA alleles, especially DR and DQ, made assigning TCR associations to individual alleles difficult.

V and J are trimmed by 6 bases and 2 bases, and the gene matches miss 5 bases of the junction. The germline V gene gives CDR1 as SNHLY and CDR2 as FYNNEI. The CDR3 sequence holds 14 residues, the cysteine and phenylalanine included. Just the 42-base CDR3 DNA is kept, in frame starting at base 1. The cohort comprised around 700 healthy bone marrow donors. All cohort members were sampled while nominally healthy, although unrecorded immune exposures were likely present. The donor was CMV seronegative and belonged to the group of 380 or so seronegative cohort members. Each donor provided a peripheral blood sample, and peripheral blood mononuclear cells were used for TCR beta sequencing. The Qiagen DNeasy Blood Extraction Kit was used to extract genomic DNA from the blood cell samples.

Sequencing was performed on PBMCs. The chain was built from TRBV2 and TRBJ2-3, with 7 bases aligning to TRBD2. The sequence was collected from a woman aged 40 to 50 in good health and CMV-seronegative. CDR3 loop: CASRRDYVTDTQYF. In nucleotide form, the sequence is TGTGCCAGCAGGAGGGACTATGTCACAGATACGCAGTATTTT.